This T cell receptor beta chain came from a study of patients and donors after allogeneic stem cell transplantation. TCRdb fed the RT-PCR reads into MiXCR, producing one record per CDR3 protein. The profile covers 84,000 or so distinct CDR3 sequences, with 48% appearing a single time and 50% to 75% taken by the ten largest. Germline values: CDR1 SGHRS, CDR2 YFSETQ. V was trimmed by 0 bases and J by 1 base, leaving 10 bases between them. The CDR3 has 15 residues. The source of this sequence is a human donor who was either an allogeneic HSCT recipient or a stem cell or donor lymphocyte infusion donor (not recorded which). It is not recorded whose cells these are; they may come from a transplant donor. Sequencing was done on a sample of blood, either unsorted or a sorted T cell fraction (not recorded which). The rearrangement links TRBV5-1 to TRBJ1-2, with D possibly matching TRBD1 (6 bases). The CDR3 sequence is CASSLAEGHNYGYTF. The CDR3 region has the DNA TGCGCCAGCAGCTTGGCTGAGGGACATAACTATGGCTACACCTTC.